These 22 T cell receptor beta chains originate from one sample sequenced in a study of T cell changes during pregnancy in multiple sclerosis. Produced via immunoSEQ multiplex PCR; TCRdb's table is partial and in-frame only. The table includes tens of thousands of clones, 92% detected once. The sample consisted of peripheral blood, taken after pregnancy. The source is a female donor with multiple sclerosis, enrolled in a pregnancy study.

The chain carries TRBV7-3 and TRBJ1-4, with D unclear. Trimming left V 4 bases short and J 7 bases short, with 10 bases between. Germline CDR1 SGHTA, CDR2 FQGTGA. The CDR3 has 13 residues. CDR3 sequence reads: CASSSTRGEKLFF. The CDR3 DNA follows: TGTGCCAGCAGCTCAACTCGGGGTGAAAAACTGTTTTTT.

The chain employs TRBV6-5 and TRBJ2-1; maybe TRBD1 (5 bases). Trimming removed 7 bases from V and 10 bases from J, with 11 bases in between. The germline V gene has CDR1 MNHEY and CDR2 SVGAGI. The CDR3 totals 11 residues. The CDR3 nucleotides read TGTGCCAGCACCAAGTCAGGGGAGCAGTTCTTC. It translates to CASTKSGEQFF.

The J gene is TRBJ2-5, the V gene TRBV19; no firm D call. This CDR3 is built from 15 residues. Germline CDR1 and CDR2: LNHDA and SQIVND (reference sequence). Trimming removed 6 bases at V and 5 bases at J, with 19 bases between. The CDR3 here is CASSAGSRPGETQYF. In DNA, the CDR3 is TGTGCCAGTAGCGCCGGGTCTAGGCCGGGTGAGACCCAGTACTTC. The full variable domain, in which reference TRBV19 and TRBJ2-5 provide the parts outside the CDR3, is DGGITQSPKYLFRKEGQNVTLSCEQNLNHDAMYWYRQDPGQGLRLIYYSQIVNDFQKGDIAEGYSVSREKKESFPLTVTSAQKNPTAFYLCASSAGSRPGETQYFGPGTRLLVL.

The rearrangement joins TRBV4-1 to TRBJ2-3; the match to TRBD2 covers 11 bases. CDR3 length: 20 amino acids. V was pared by 2 bases and J by 5 bases, with 18 bases of the junction left unmatched. Per the germline V gene, CDR1 is MGHRA and CDR2 is YSYEKL. CDR3 in amino acids: CASSQSDGRVSGGAIDTQYF. CDR3 in DNA: TGCGCCAGCAGCCAATCGGATGGTAGAGTTAGCGGGGGGGCCATAGATACGCAGTATTTT.

The V gene is TRBV7-7, the J gene TRBJ2-1, with D possibly matching TRBD2 (7 bases). Between the trimmed V and J ends, which lost 5 bases and 8 bases, there was a span of 10 bases. From germline, CDR1 is SSHAT and CDR2 FNYEAQ (reference sequence). This CDR3 is 12 amino acids long. The CDR3 loop reads CASSPGGHEQFF. The CDR3 DNA reads TGTGCCAGCAGCCCCGGGGGGCATGAGCAGTTCTTC.

The chain employs TRBV4-3 and TRBJ1-4, with D possibly TRBD1 on 5 matching bases. Trimming stripped 5 bases from V and 8 bases from J, with 18 bases between. Germline V gene sequence: CDR1 LGHNA, CDR2 YSLEER. There are 15 residues in the CDR3. The CDR3 reads CASSSSGAGGEKLFF. The CDR3 bases are TGCGCCAGCAGCTCCTCGGGCGCCGGGGGGGAAAAACTGTTTTTT.

This clone has a handful of counts. The gene calls are TRBV19 and TRBJ1-1; D is possibly TRBD1 (5 bases). In germline, CDR1 is LNHDA, CDR2 SQIVND (reference sequence). The CDR3 totals 14 residues. V lost 8 bases, J lost 4 bases, and 17 bases lay in between. CDR3 in DNA: TGTGCCAGTCATTGGGAGGGACGGAGCACTGAAGCTTTCTTT. This sequence encodes CASHWEGRSTEAFF. Full variable domain (outside the CDR3, taken from reference TRBV19 and TRBJ1-1): DGGITQSPKYLFRKEGQNVTLSCEQNLNHDAMYWYRQDPGQGLRLIYYSQIVNDFQKGDIAEGYSVSREKKESFPLTVTSAQKNPTAFYLCASHWEGRSTEAFFGQGTRLTVV.

The chain is built from TRBV5-1 and TRBJ2-1; D is ambiguous. CDR1 and CDR2 from the germline V gene are SGHRS and YFSETQ. V lost 4 bases, J lost 4 bases, and 21 bases lay in between. This CDR3 is built from 17 residues. The CDR3 nucleotides read TGCGCCAGCAGCCCGACCACTGCACTTAGAGGATACAATGAGCAGTTCTTC. This sequence encodes CASSPTTALRGYNEQFF. Filled out from reference TRBV5-1 and TRBJ2-1, the complete variable domain reads KAGVTQTPRYLIKTRGQQVTLSCSPISGHRSVSWYQQTPGQGLQFLFEYFSETQRNKGNFPGRFSGRQFSNSRSEMNVSTLELGDSALYLCASSPTTALRGYNEQFFGPGTRLTVL.

The rearrangement uses TRBV7-9 and TRBJ1-1; no clear D gene. Looked up from germline, CDR1 is SEHNR and CDR2 is FQNEAQ (reference sequence). The CDR3 is 15 amino acids. The V gene lost 5 bases and the J gene lost 1 base, with 14 bases spanning the gap. The DNA for the CDR3 is TGTGCCAGCAGCCCGCGGTCTCGCGGGAACACTGAAGCTTTCTTT. Protein product: CASSPRSRGNTEAFF.

Remarks on this clone: The identical CDR3 is also encoded by other nucleotide sequences in the sample. The J gene is TRBJ1-1, the V gene TRBV7-3; no clear D gene. The CDR3 has 13 residues. Germline V gene data show CDR1 as SGHTA and CDR2 as FQGTGA. Trimming pared 0 bases from V and 1 base from J, leaving 3 bases between. CDR3 loop: CASSLTANTEAFF. CDR3 nucleotides: TGTGCCAGCAGCTTAACGGCGAACACTGAAGCTTTCTTT.

V is TRBV6-1 and J is TRBJ1-1; D is unclear. The CDR3 runs to 13 residues. Per germline, CDR1 MNHNS and CDR2 SASEGT. V lost 10 bases to trimming and J lost 0 bases, with 12 bases between them. In DNA, the CDR3 is TGTGCCACCGGAGTAGGCTTGAACACTGAAGCTTTCTTT. Translating gives CATGVGLNTEAFF.

The CDR3 sequence is CSGGMAGANTEAFF. As DNA, the CDR3 is TGCAGCGGGGGTATGGCGGGAGCGAACACTGAAGCTTTCTTT. V is TRBV29-1 and J is TRBJ1-1; D is ambiguous. The V end was cut by 7 bases, the J end by 1 base, with 16 bases between. Looked up from germline, CDR1 is SQVTM and CDR2 is ANQGSEA. CDR3 length: 14 amino acids.

The rearrangement uses TRBV6-5 and TRBJ1-5, with unresolved D. V lost 0 bases and J lost 6, with 9 bases in between. Per the germline V gene, CDR1 is MNHEY and CDR2 is SVGAGI. The CDR3 consists of 14 residues. CDR3 sequence (DNA): TGTGCCAGCAGTTACTCGATAACCAGTCAGCCCCAGCATTTT. It translates to CASSYSITSQPQHF.

Only one count was recorded for this clone. The V and J genes are TRBV19 and TRBJ2-2, with 9 bases identical to TRBD1. The CDR3 has 17 residues. The germline V gene encodes CDR1 LNHDA and CDR2 SQIVND (reference sequence). The V gene end was trimmed by 3 bases and the J gene end by 5 bases; junction bases not matched to a gene: 10. The CDR3 sequence is CASSMPRDRARTGELFF. CDR3 nucleotide sequence: TGTGCCAGTAGTATGCCCCGGGACAGGGCGCGGACCGGGGAGCTGTTTTTT.

CDR3 sequence reads: CASSLAGMNTEAFF. CDR3 nucleotide sequence: TGTGCCAGCAGTCTCGCAGGGATGAACACTGAAGCTTTCTTT. The chain employs TRBV27 and TRBJ1-1; the D gene is possibly TRBD1 (5 bases). The CDR3 loop spans 14 amino acids. Germline lookup yields CDR1 MNHEY and CDR2 SMNVEV (reference sequence). V gave up 5 bases and J gave up 0 bases, with 10 bases separating them.

This chain links TRBV4-2 with TRBJ2-2, with 8 bases fitting TRBD2. This CDR3 has 19 amino acids. J was trimmed by 6 bases and V by 1 base; bases with no gene match: 16. Germline values: CDR1 LGHNA, CDR2 YNFKEQ. Here the CDR3 DNA reads TGTGCCAGCAGCCAAGTTATATATCGGGGTAGCGGGGCCCCCGGGGAGCTGTTTTTT. Translating it yields CASSQVIYRGSGAPGELFF.

The chain uses TRBV5-6 and TRBJ2-1, with 8 bases that match TRBD1. V shed 2 bases and J 4 bases; nucleotides not matched to a gene: 5. CDR3 length equals 15 residues. Germline lookup yields CDR1 SGHDT and CDR2 YYEEEE. DNA for the CDR3: TGTGCCAGCAGCTTTCCAGGGGGCGTTTACAATGAGCAGTTCTTC. It encodes CASSFPGGVYNEQFF.

A single count supports this clone. The gene calls are TRBV5-4 and TRBJ1-6; D might be TRBD1 (5 bases). V shed 4 bases and J shed 10 bases, with 24 bases lying between them. The CDR3 sequence is 17 residues long. Germline-derived CDR1 and CDR2 are SGHNT and YYREEE (reference sequence). This CDR3 reads CASSPGSIGGGGSPLHF. Here the CDR3 DNA reads TGTGCCAGCAGCCCTGGGAGTATCGGGGGTGGTGGGTCACCCCTCCACTTT.

This clone appeared a single time. V usage is TRBV6-5 and J usage is TRBJ1-3; D possibly corresponds to TRBD1 (5 bases). The CDR3 runs to 14 residues. CDR1 and CDR2 from the germline V gene are MNHEY and SVGAGI. Between the trimmed V and J ends, which lost 2 bases and 4 bases, there was a span of 9 bases. The chain's CDR3 is CASSYQGGGNTIYF. The DNA for the CDR3 is TGTGCCAGCAGTTACCAGGGCGGAGGAAACACCATATATTTT.

The rearrangement links TRBV30 to TRBJ2-1; D may be TRBD2 (6 bases). CDR1 is GTSNPN, CDR2 SVGIG, per germline (reference sequence). The CDR3 is 11 residues long. The CDR3 here is CAGRRYNEQFF. The CDR3 bases are TGTGCGGGGAGGCGTTACAATGAGCAGTTCTTC.

The J gene is TRBJ1-2, the V gene TRBV5-6; 9 positions match TRBD1. V was pared by 5 bases and J by 12 bases, with 14 bases of the junction left unmatched. Germline CDR1 SGHDT, CDR2 YYEEEE. The CDR3 spans 14 residues. In DNA, the CDR3 is TGTGCCAGCAGTCCTCCGGGACAGGGATGGACGGACACCTTC. The encoded protein is CASSPPGQGWTDTF.

This clone appeared once. V is TRBV27 and J is TRBJ1-1; no definite D call. Per the germline V gene, CDR1 is MNHEY and CDR2 is SMNVEV (reference sequence). The CDR3 covers 16 residues. Trimming cost V 6 bases and J 7 bases, with 24 bases left between them. CDR3 in DNA: TGTGCCAGCAGGGCCCGCCTCGGCGGCCTTTTTGATGAAGCTTTCTTT. Protein: CASRARLGGLFDEAFF.